One T cell receptor (beta chain) is described in this entry. Its ends do not fully match the called genes, so a read error is possible. CDR1 is SGHRS and CDR2 is YFSETQ in the germline V gene. CDR3 length equals 16 residues. This sample stems from a study of blood T cell repertoires in COVID-19. Study as a whole: Some COVID-19 samples were acute and others convalescent; all came from the United States, Italy and Spain.

Per the study methods: Amplifying reference gene primers gave estimates of nucleated cell counts. The assay was immunoSEQ multiplex PCR, and TCRdb's table has in-frame clones only and misses some. V, J and clone size reflect that table, while D and trimming were determined from the DNA. The table has 150,000 to 200,000 clones, 89% seen once; the top ten hold 2.5% to 3%. The specimen sequenced was peripheral blood. The receptor was isolated from a man in his sixties with acute or convalescent COVID-19. The V and J genes are TRBV5-1 and TRBJ2-2; tentatively, D is TRBD1 (5 bases). The CDR3, as DNA: TGCGCCAGCAGCGTCATCCCCGCCTCCAGGGCCGGTGAGCTGTTTTTT. This translates into CASSVIPASRAGELFF. The entire variable domain, with the rest obtained from reference TRBV5-1 and TRBJ2-2, is as follows: KAGVTQTPRYLIKTRGQQVTLSCSPISGHRSVSWYQQTPGQGLQFLFEYFSETQRNKGNFPGRFSGRQFSNSRSEMNVSTLELGDSALYLCASSVIPASRAGELFFGEGSRLTVL.